This T cell receptor beta chain was identified in a study of identical twins. The CDR3 has 17 residues. The germline gives CDR1 ENHRY, CDR2 SYGVKD. V shed 3 bases, J shed 2 bases, and the junction held 12 bases outside the gene matches. MiXCR, run by TCRdb on the 5' RACE reads, gives a single entry per CDR3 protein. Of about 200,000 distinct CDR3 sequences in the sample, about a sixth were seen once. The sample was also reused in another study, on T cells expressing NK-cell markers. From that paper: Beta-chain profiling covered CD3+CD56+NKG2C+, CD3+CD56+NKG2C- and CD3+CD56-NKG2C+ sorted subsets. In a handful of donors, dominant clonotypes made up about 25-65% of CD3+CD56-NKG2C+ cells.

The chain joins TRBV10-3 to TRBJ2-7; 8 bases are shared with TRBD2. The receptor was derived from a woman in her late teens or twenties in good health. The material sequenced was CD8+ T cells sorted from blood. The CDR3 here is CAISETGRGGRTYEQYF. CDR3 in DNA: TGTGCCATCAGTGAAACGGGACGGGGGGGAAGGACCTACGAGCAGTACTTC.